These T cell receptor beta chains were read from a single sample in a study of OX40 agonist ivuxolimab in advanced cancers. The repertoire was sequenced with immunoSEQ multiplex PCR; TCRdb's copy has only in-frame clones and lacks some. In the table there are about 95,000 clones, 90% to 95% of which are singletons. The sequenced sample was CD4+ or CD8+ T cells sorted from blood, obtained in a trial of the OX40 agonist ivuxolimab. These receptors all come from an adult with an advanced solid tumor such as melanoma, head and neck, liver or kidney cancer. The CDR3 runs from the conserved cysteine through the conserved F or W. D genes are given only for firm matches. Not every row has a clone size; where given, it reads once, few, many or a size class.

D gene: .
J gene: TRBJ1-1
V gene: TRBV11-2
clone size: .
CDR3 length: 15
CDR3 protein: CASSLGAGIGTEAFF
CDR3 DNA: TGTGCCAGCAGCTTAGGAGCAGGGATCGGAACTGAAGCTTTCTTT

D gene: .
J gene: TRBJ1-4
V gene: TRBV30
clone size: once
CDR3 length: 12
CDR3 protein: CAWGIGARRLFF
CDR3 DNA: TGTGCCTGGGGGATCGGAGCGCGGAGGCTGTTTTTT

D gene: .
J gene: TRBJ1-5
V gene: TRBV15
clone size: .
CDR3 length: 14
CDR3 protein: CATSRDRVNQPQHF
CDR3 DNA: TGTGCCACCAGCAGAGACAGGGTAAACCAGCCCCAGCATTTT

D gene: .
J gene: TRBJ1-4
V gene: TRBV30
clone size: .
CDR3 length: 15
CDR3 protein: CAWSVRGSTNEKLFF
CDR3 DNA: TGTGCCTGGAGTGTACGGGGGTCAACTAATGAAAAACTGTTTTTT

D gene: .
J gene: TRBJ1-3
V gene: TRBV9
clone size: .
CDR3 length: 15
CDR3 protein: CASSVSGSSGNTIYF
CDR3 DNA: TGTGCCAGCAGCGTATCCGGGTCCTCTGGAAACACCATATATTTT

D gene: .
J gene: TRBJ2-7
V gene: TRBV29-1
clone size: once
CDR3 length: 14
CDR3 protein: CSVVLGASKNQQYF
CDR3 DNA: TGCAGCGTTGTGTTGGGGGCCTCAAAAAACCAGCAGTACTTC

D gene: .
J gene: TRBJ1-3
V gene: TRBV6-5
clone size: .
CDR3 length: 15
CDR3 protein: CATRSTASSGNTIYF
CDR3 DNA: TGTGCCACTCGTAGCACTGCAAGCTCTGGAAACACCATATATTTT

D gene: TRBD1
J gene: TRBJ2-2
V gene: TRBV30
clone size: .
CDR3 length: 12
CDR3 protein: CAWGQGSGELFF
CDR3 DNA: TGTGCCTGGGGACAGGGCAGCGGGGAGCTGTTTTTT

D gene: .
J gene: TRBJ1-3
V gene: TRBV9
clone size: .
CDR3 length: 14
CDR3 protein: CASSPQGSGNTIYF
CDR3 DNA: TGTGCCAGCAGCCCTCAGGGCTCTGGAAACACCATATATTTT

D gene: TRBD2
J gene: TRBJ2-5
V gene: TRBV19
clone size: .
CDR3 length: 15
CDR3 protein: CASSGTASGQETQYF
CDR3 DNA: TGTGCCAGTAGTGGGACGGCTAGCGGCCAAGAGACCCAGTACTTC

D gene: .
J gene: TRBJ1-2
V gene: TRBV28
clone size: .
CDR3 length: 15
CDR3 protein: CASSGIGALDYGYTF
CDR3 DNA: TGTGCCAGCAGTGGAATAGGGGCACTTGACTATGGCTACACCTTC

D gene: TRBD2
J gene: TRBJ2-7
V gene: TRBV5-4
clone size: .
CDR3 length: 15
CDR3 protein: CASSLDSSGPYEQYF
CDR3 DNA: TGTGCCAGCAGCTTGGATTCTAGCGGACCCTACGAGCAGTACTTC

D gene: .
J gene: TRBJ1-3
V gene: TRBV9
clone size: .
CDR3 length: 14
CDR3 protein: CASSPFSSGNTIYF
CDR3 DNA: TGTGCCAGCAGCCCCTTCAGCTCTGGAAACACCATATATTTT

D gene: .
J gene: TRBJ2-7
V gene: TRBV4-1
clone size: .
CDR3 length: 16
CDR3 protein: CASSHDRGGTYYEQYF
CDR3 DNA: TGCGCCAGCAGCCATGATAGAGGAGGGACTTACTACGAGCAGTACTTC

D gene: .
J gene: TRBJ2-7
V gene: TRBV2
clone size: .
CDR3 length: 14
CDR3 protein: CASSDYLRSYEQYF
CDR3 DNA: TGTGCCAGCAGTGATTATTTGAGATCCTACGAGCAGTACTTC

D gene: .
J gene: TRBJ2-7
V gene: TRBV5-6
clone size: .
CDR3 length: 12
CDR3 protein: CASSWDIYEQYF
CDR3 DNA: TGTGCCAGCAGCTGGGACATCTACGAGCAGTACTTC

D gene: TRBD2
J gene: TRBJ2-1
V gene: TRBV30
clone size: .
CDR3 length: 13
CDR3 protein: CAGTSGNYNEQFF
CDR3 DNA: TGTGCCGGGACTAGCGGGAACTACAATGAGCAGTTCTTC

D gene: .
J gene: TRBJ2-3
V gene: TRBV5-6
clone size: .
CDR3 length: 16
CDR3 protein: CASSLLGGVSTDTQYF
CDR3 DNA: TGTGCCAGCAGCTTGCTGGGCGGGGTTAGCACAGATACGCAGTATTTT

D gene: .
J gene: TRBJ2-1
V gene: TRBV14
clone size: .
CDR3 length: 14
CDR3 protein: CASSQVGGGNEQFF
CDR3 DNA: TGTGCCAGCAGCCAAGTTGGGGGAGGCAATGAGCAGTTCTTC

D gene: .
J gene: TRBJ1-5
V gene: TRBV19
clone size: few
CDR3 length: 16
CDR3 protein: CASSQTDTLRAQPQHF
CDR3 DNA: TGTGCCAGTAGTCAAACCGACACCCTCAGGGCTCAGCCCCAGCATTTT

D gene: .
J gene: TRBJ1-5
V gene: TRBV30
clone size: .
CDR3 length: 13
CDR3 protein: CAWSKAGDQPQHF
CDR3 DNA: TGTGCCTGGAGTAAGGCAGGGGATCAGCCCCAGCATTTT

D gene: .
J gene: TRBJ2-3
V gene: TRBV18
clone size: .
CDR3 length: 14
CDR3 protein: CASSPPARENTQYF
CDR3 DNA: TGTGCCAGCTCACCACCGGCCAGGGAGAATACGCAGTATTTT

D gene: TRBD1
J gene: TRBJ2-2
V gene: TRBV7-8
clone size: .
CDR3 length: 13
CDR3 protein: CASRQGKGGELFF
CDR3 DNA: TGTGCCAGCCGACAGGGGAAAGGCGGGGAGCTGTTTTTT

D gene: .
J gene: TRBJ2-3
V gene: TRBV5-1
clone size: .
CDR3 length: 15
CDR3 protein: CASSLALAVTDTQYF
CDR3 DNA: TGCGCCAGCAGCTTGGCGTTAGCGGTCACAGATACGCAGTATTTT

D gene: TRBD1
J gene: TRBJ2-7
V gene: TRBV19
clone size: .
CDR3 length: 13
CDR3 protein: CASSSPQGGEQYF
CDR3 DNA: TGTGCCAGTAGTTCACCACAGGGGGGTGAGCAGTACTTC

D gene: TRBD2
J gene: TRBJ2-7
V gene: TRBV6-6
clone size: .
CDR3 length: 14
CDR3 protein: CASRRSSGSYEQYF
CDR3 DNA: TGTGCCAGCCGTCGGAGTAGCGGGAGCTACGAGCAGTACTTC

D gene: TRBD2
J gene: TRBJ2-7
V gene: TRBV5-1
clone size: .
CDR3 length: 14
CDR3 protein: CASSLLAGEYEQYF
CDR3 DNA: TGCGCCAGCAGCTTGCTAGCGGGAGAATACGAGCAGTACTTC

D gene: TRBD1
J gene: TRBJ2-2
V gene: TRBV4-1
clone size: once
CDR3 length: 14
CDR3 protein: CASSQRTGATELFF
CDR3 DNA: TGCGCCAGCAGCCAACGTACAGGGGCCACTGAGCTGTTTTTT

D gene: .
J gene: TRBJ2-7
V gene: TRBV5-1
clone size: .
CDR3 length: 16
CDR3 protein: CASNEMFGQPSYEQYF
CDR3 DNA: TGCGCCAGCAATGAGATGTTCGGACAGCCTTCCTACGAGCAGTACTTC

D gene: .
J gene: TRBJ1-1
V gene: TRBV5-8
clone size: .
CDR3 length: 14
CDR3 protein: CASSLERMNTEAFF
CDR3 DNA: TGTGCCAGCAGCTTGGAGAGAATGAACACTGAAGCTTTCTTT

D gene: .
J gene: TRBJ1-3
V gene: TRBV30
clone size: .
CDR3 length: 14
CDR3 protein: CAWSVTGSGNTIYF
CDR3 DNA: TGTGCCTGGAGTGTAACAGGCTCTGGAAACACCATATATTTT

D gene: TRBD1
J gene: TRBJ1-5
V gene: TRBV19
clone size: .
CDR3 length: 15
CDR3 protein: CASSIGTGNNQPQHF
CDR3 DNA: TGTGCCAGTAGTATCGGGACAGGAAACAATCAGCCCCAGCATTTT

D gene: TRBD2
J gene: TRBJ2-1
V gene: TRBV7-9
clone size: .
CDR3 length: 19
CDR3 protein: CASSLVAFSGRDFYNEQFF
CDR3 DNA: TGTGCCAGCAGCTTAGTGGCTTTTAGCGGGAGGGATTTTTACAATGAGCAGTTCTTC

D gene: .
J gene: TRBJ2-7
V gene: TRBV11-2
clone size: .
CDR3 length: 16
CDR3 protein: CASSLGGRGVPYEQYF
CDR3 DNA: TGTGCCAGCAGCTTAGGAGGGAGGGGGGTGCCCTACGAGCAGTACTTC

D gene: TRBD1
J gene: TRBJ2-6
V gene: TRBV7-9
clone size: .
CDR3 length: 16
CDR3 protein: CASGTGAQSGANVLTF
CDR3 DNA: TGTGCCAGCGGGACAGGGGCTCAATCCGGGGCCAACGTCCTGACTTTC